This entry features one T cell receptor beta chain sequence. Its matching antigen is unknown. These data belong to a study of CD8+CD57+ T cells in acquired aplastic anemia. The overall study: An average of 3.2 ug of DNA was obtained from sorted CD4+ and CD8+ cells. Healthy donors gave 9.5 million to 12 million reads on average for CD4+ cells. The study's findings and limits: Around 27 was the count of CD8+ CDR3 sequences that patients shared with controls.

The study profiled TCR beta VDJ and CDR3 using genomic DNA as template. Each CDR3 protein gets one entry after TCRdb re-called the reads with MiXCR. This sample yields about 190,000 distinct CDR3 sequences, of which roughly half are seen a single time; about 16% belongs to the top ten. The germline V gene has CDR1 SNHLY and CDR2 FYNNEI. The CDR3 runs 16 residues. The junction had 10 bases not matched to a gene; V was cut back by 3 bases and J by 6 bases. V and J are TRBV2 and TRBJ2-3, with 9 nucleotides matching TRBD1. Sequencing was carried out using sorted CD4+, CD8+, or CD8+CD57+ T cells (not recorded which) from PBMCs. This clonotype originated in a human donor in good health, serving as a control. Here the CDR3 reads CASSDGGTGLRDTQYF. For the CDR3, the DNA is TGTGCCAGCAGTGATGGCGGGACAGGGCTTCGGGATACGCAGTATTTT.